The rows below give T cell receptor beta chains drawn from one sample of a study of blood T cell repertoires in COVID-19. Clones were read by immunoSEQ multiplex PCR, and TCRdb kept only the in-frame ones, dropping some. The table has about 190,000 clones, roughly 78% seen once. Input material: peripheral blood. These receptors were obtained from a woman of 80 years or more with active or convalescent COVID-19. Both conserved end residues are part of each CDR3. D genes are given only for firm matches. The size entry is marked missing in some rows and otherwise reads once, few, many or a size class.

clone_size j_call v_call d_call cdr3_aa cdr3_nt
- TRBJ2-5 TRBV15 TRBD2 CATSRDLGGEETQYF TGTGCCACCAGCAGAGATTTGGGAGGGGAAGAGACCCAGTACTTC
- TRBJ1-2 TRBV4-1 TRBD1 CASSLQQGGGYTF TGCGCCAGCAGCCTCCAGCAGGGGGGTGGCTACACCTTC
once TRBJ2-7 TRBV4-1 - CASSQGLSLSSYEQYF TGCGCCAGCAGCCAAGGACTATCCCTTAGCTCCTACGAGCAGTACTTC
- TRBJ1-4 TRBV18 - CASSPGSGGEKLFF TGTGCCAGCTCACCAGGCAGTGGCGGAGAAAAACTGTTTTTT
- TRBJ1-2 TRBV19 - CATKYREGSYGYTF TGTGCCACCAAATACAGGGAAGGGAGCTATGGCTACACCTTC
- TRBJ2-3 TRBV4-1 TRBD2 CASSQDWSGGSTDTQYF TGCGCCAGCAGCCAAGACTGGTCGGGGGGGAGCACAGATACGCAGTATTTT
once TRBJ2-5 TRBV7-6 - CASSPRTTGTSVQETQYF TGTGCCAGCAGCCCTAGAACAACCGGGACATCAGTCCAAGAGACCCAGTACTTC
- TRBJ2-4 TRBV5-4 - CASSSDFQGNIQYF TGTGCCAGCAGCTCGGACTTTCAGGGGAACATTCAGTACTTC
- TRBJ1-5 TRBV6-5 - CASSVNRDQPQHF TGTGCCAGCAGCGTAAACAGGGATCAGCCCCAGCATTTT
- TRBJ2-7 TRBV3-1/TRBV3-2 TRBD1 CASSQDLTGGYEQYF TGTGCCAGCAGCCAAGATCTGACAGGGGGCTACGAGCAGTACTTC
- TRBJ2-3 TRBV15 - CATSRADSLTDTQYF TGTGCCACCAGCAGAGCAGACAGCCTAACAGATACGCAGTATTTT
- TRBJ1-6 TRBV18 - CASSPLSRNSPLHF TGTGCCAGCTCACCACTAAGCAGGAATTCACCCCTCCACTTT
- TRBJ1-1 TRBV5-1 TRBD1 CASSITAGQDTEAFF TGCGCCAGCAGCATTACAGCGGGACAGGACACTGAAGCTTTCTTT
- TRBJ2-3 TRBV25-1 - CASSDPSLIHTDTQYF TGTGCCAGCAGTGACCCTAGCCTAATACACACAGATACGCAGTATTTT
- TRBJ2-2 TRBV9 TRBD2 CASSVANLGGGNTGELFF TGTGCCAGCAGCGTAGCTAATTTGGGCGGGGGAAACACCGGGGAGCTGTTTTTT
- TRBJ2-3 TRBV10-2 TRBD2 CASSESKLAGGTDTQYF TGCGCCAGCAGTGAGTCGAAACTAGCGGGGGGAACAGATACGCAGTATTTT
few TRBJ1-2 TRBV6-5 - CASSYSTRQSGYTF TGTGCCAGCAGTTACTCGACCAGGCAGAGCGGCTACACCTTC
- TRBJ1-3 TRBV5-6 TRBD1 CASSSGQGAFNTIYF TGTGCCAGCAGCTCCGGACAGGGGGCATTTAACACCATATATTTT
many TRBJ2-7 TRBV5-4 - CASSPAEAAIPYEQYF TGTGCCAGCAGCCCGGCGGAAGCCGCAATCCCCTACGAGCAGTACTTC
- TRBJ1-4 TRBV28 TRBD1 CASSLGGGYDRNEKLFF TGTGCCAGCAGTTTAGGAGGGGGCTACGATCGGAATGAAAAACTGTTTTTT
- TRBJ1-2 TRBV6-5 TRBD1 CARRGDTGGGYTF TGTGCCCGCAGGGGGGACACGGGCGGGGGCTACACCTTC
- TRBJ1-2 TRBV6-2/TRBV6-3 - CASSQLEDGYTF TGTGCCAGCAGTCAACTCGAGGATGGCTACACCTTC
- TRBJ2-1 TRBV2 TRBD1 CASSSDRGGQNEQFF TGTGCCAGCAGCAGCGACAGGGGGGGCCAGAATGAGCAGTTCTTC
- TRBJ1-5 TRBV5-8 - CASSFFSNQPQHF TGTGCCAGCAGCTTCTTTTCGAATCAGCCCCAGCATTTT
- TRBJ1-3 TRBV13 - CASASISGNTIYF TGTGCCAGCGCCTCTATTTCTGGAAACACCATATATTTT
- TRBJ2-3 TRBV29-1 TRBD2 CSVGLSGGDPTDTQYF TGCAGCGTTGGATTGTCCGGGGGGGATCCCACAGATACGCAGTATTTT
- TRBJ1-2 TRBV18 - CASSPLGQDYGYTF TGTGCCAGCTCACCACTCGGACAAGACTATGGCTACACCTTC
few TRBJ1-2 TRBV19 - CASSPDRMQGYTF TGTGCCAGTAGTCCTGACAGGATGCAGGGCTACACCTTC
- TRBJ1-2 TRBV6-1 TRBD1 CASSVTHRDSVHGYTF TGTGCCAGCAGTGTAACCCACCGGGACAGCGTTCATGGCTACACCTTC
- TRBJ2-7 TRBV27 TRBD1 CASSPGQGASYEQYF TGTGCCAGCAGTCCGGGACAGGGGGCATCCTACGAGCAGTACTTC
- TRBJ2-5 TRBV24-1 TRBD1 CATSDIRDRQETQYF TGTGCCACCAGTGATATCCGGGACAGACAAGAGACCCAGTACTTC
once TRBJ2-7 TRBV7-7 TRBD1 CASSKDRGLGEQYF TGTGCCAGCAGCAAGGACAGGGGGCTGGGCGAGCAGTACTTC
- TRBJ2-3 TRBV10-1 TRBD2 CASSEFGLADSTDTQYF TGCGCCAGCAGTGAGTTCGGACTAGCGGATAGCACAGATACGCAGTATTTT
- TRBJ1-5 TRBV24-1 - CATSDPRGGNQPQHF TGTGCCACCAGTGACCCGCGAGGCGGCAATCAGCCCCAGCATTTT
- TRBJ1-6 TRBV6-5 TRBD1 CASSTTGSGNSPLHF TGTGCCAGCAGTACGACAGGGTCCGGGAATTCACCCCTCCACTTT
- TRBJ2-3 TRBV3-1/TRBV3-2 TRBD1 CASSLFSEGTGDTDTQYF TGTGCCAGCAGCCTGTTCTCTGAAGGGACAGGGGACACAGATACGCAGTATTTT
- TRBJ2-7 TRBV11-2 TRBD2 CASSRGLAGAVYEQYF TGTGCCAGCAGTCGGGGACTAGCGGGGGCTGTATACGAGCAGTACTTC
- TRBJ1-2 TRBV18 TRBD1 CASSQILDRAISFYGYTF TGTGCCAGCTCCCAAATCCTTGACAGGGCCATTTCTTTTTATGGCTACACCTTC
few TRBJ1-2 TRBV5-6 - CASSFGGRVHGYTF TGTGCCAGCAGCTTCGGTGGCAGGGTCCATGGCTACACCTTC
- TRBJ1-2 TRBV19 TRBD1 CASSWGTGADYGYTF TGTGCCAGTAGTTGGGGGACAGGGGCTGACTATGGCTACACCTTC
- TRBJ1-2 TRBV28 - CASSFAGDYGYTF TGTGCCAGCAGTTTCGCAGGGGACTATGGCTACACCTTC
few TRBJ1-5 TRBV28 TRBD1 CASSSPDRVSNQPQHF TGTGCCAGCAGTTCCCCGGACAGGGTTAGCAATCAGCCCCAGCATTTT
- TRBJ1-1 TRBV4-1 TRBD1 CASSRIVLLGQANTEAFF TGCGCCAGCAGCCGGATCGTATTACTGGGACAGGCGAACACTGAAGCTTTCTTT
- TRBJ1-2 TRBV16 - CASSQSIRGYGYTF TGTGCCAGCAGCCAATCGATACGGGGTTATGGCTACACCTTC
- TRBJ2-3 TRBV4-2 TRBD2 CASSHPLTSSGGTDTQYF TGTGCCAGCAGCCACCCGCTGACGTCGAGCGGGGGCACAGATACGCAGTATTTT
- TRBJ1-2 TRBV6-5 TRBD1 CASSYPGQVFYGYTF TGTGCCAGCAGTTACCCGGGACAGGTGTTCTATGGCTACACCTTC
- TRBJ2-7 TRBV28 TRBD1 CASSRQGPYEQYF TGTGCCAGCAGTCGACAGGGCCCCTACGAGCAGTACTTC
once TRBJ2-5 TRBV5-1 TRBD1 CASSLWDRAGETQYF TGCGCCAGCAGCTTGTGGGACAGGGCTGGAGAGACCCAGTACTTC
- TRBJ2-7 TRBV7-9 - CASSLAAGEQYF TGTGCCAGCAGCTTAGCGGCTGGCGAGCAGTACTTC
once TRBJ1-1 TRBV28 TRBD1 CASSLLQGSGDTEAFF TGTGCCAGCAGTTTATTACAGGGGTCGGGGGACACTGAAGCTTTCTTT
few TRBJ1-4 TRBV27 TRBD1 CASSRQGQLGATNEKLFF TGTGCCAGCAGCCGACAGGGTCAACTCGGGGCAACTAATGAAAAACTGTTTTTT
few TRBJ1-2 TRBV5-4 TRBD1 CASSLARGRNNYGYTF TGTGCCAGCAGCTTGGCCAGGGGGCGCAATAACTATGGCTACACCTTC
- TRBJ2-7 TRBV6-5 TRBD1 CASSYGRGRLSHEQYF TGTGCCAGCAGTTACGGCAGGGGGCGCCTAAGCCACGAGCAGTACTTC
few TRBJ1-3 TRBV24-1 - CATSNPGISGNTIYF TGTGCCACCAGTAATCCCGGGATCTCTGGAAACACCATATATTTT